This T cell receptor (beta chain) derives from a study of blood T cell repertoires in COVID-19. Across the whole study: Acute and convalescent COVID-19 samples came from the United States, Italy and Spain. T cells, B-cell-depleted T cells, or PBMCs supplied cDNA or gDNA.

Those enrolled, adults aged about 18 to 95 years, came from roughly 23 US areas. For recovered donors of Cohort 3, there were two negative PCRs, clearance, or symptom resolution. Only in-frame clones appear in the TCRdb table, and some are missing; sequencing was by immunoSEQ multiplex PCR. The sample yields 430,000 or so clones, roughly 90% seen once. V lost 1 base and J 12 bases, leaving 13 bases between the germline ends. The CDR3 runs 13 residues. Germline V lookup: CDR1 LGHDT, CDR2 YNNKEL (reference sequence). The TCR was taken from a woman between 40 and 50 years old who had recovered from COVID-19. The V call is TRBV3-1 (or the pseudogene TRBV3-2), the J call TRBJ2-1; maybe TRBD2 (6 bases). The material sequenced was PBMCs or T cells enriched from blood (not recorded which). The CDR3 region is CASSQARRGVQFF. In nucleotides, the CDR3 is TGTGCCAGCAGCCAAGCTCGTCGCGGGGTGCAGTTCTTC.